Below are 28 T cell receptor beta chains sequenced from a single sample in a study of cytomegalovirus exposure and HLA in healthy donors (dated by TCRdb to 2015 to 2018). Library construction relied on the immunoSEQ multiplex PCR assay. For the multiplex PCR, a mixture combining 60 forward primers for TCR Vbeta segments and 13 reverse primers for TCR Jbeta segments was used. What TCRdb holds here is the immuneACCESS table cut down to in-frame rearrangements. Part of the clones is not present; checked against another copy, under half of the missing clones reflect an unresolved V gene, and the others are unexplained. Here the sample has 140,000 to 150,000 clones; 76% occur a single time. Less than 2% of the sample is held by the ten biggest clonotypes. The sequenced material came from PBMCs. These receptor sequences come from a man aged 35-49 years in good health and CMV-seronegative.

The chain recombines TRBV28 with TRBJ1-6, with D tentatively TRBD1 (6 bases). This CDR3 is built from 19 residues. Germline assignment: CDR1 MDHEN and CDR2 SYDVKM. Trimming took off 3 bases at V and 4 bases at J, with 22 bases between the two ends. CDR3 residues: CASSLRGGAVGVYNSPLHF. CDR3 sequence (DNA): TGTGCCAGCAGTTTGAGGGGGGGGGCAGTAGGGGTTTATAATTCACCCCTCCACTTT. The whole variable domain, remainder taken from reference TRBV28 and TRBJ1-6, is DVKVTQSSRYLVKRTGEKVFLECVQDMDHENMFWYRQDPGLGLRLIYFSYDVKMKEKGDIPEGYSVSREKKERFSLILESASTNQTSMYLCASSLRGGAVGVYNSPLHFGNGTRLTVT.

The chain uses TRBV28 and TRBJ1-1; no definite D call. The CDR3 is 14 amino acids. Between the trimmed V and J ends, which lost 2 bases and 3 bases, there was a span of 10 bases. CDR1 MDHEN and CDR2 SYDVKM come from the germline V gene. The CDR3 DNA reads TGTGCCAGCAGTTTAGCACAGACCTACACTGAAGCTTTCTTT. Residues: CASSLAQTYTEAFF.

The rearrangement joins TRBV5-1 to TRBJ2-2, with D possibly matching TRBD1 (5 bases). Germline V gene sequence: CDR1 SGHRS, CDR2 YFSETQ. The ends were cut back, 5 bases at V and 0 bases at J, with 11 bases in the middle. The CDR3 consists of 15 residues. This chain's CDR3 is CASSLRVPNTGELFF. The DNA for the CDR3 is TGCGCCAGCAGTCTCAGGGTACCGAACACCGGGGAGCTGTTTTTT.

This chain connects TRBV6-6 to TRBJ2-3, with TRBD1 matching 8 bases. V dropped 5 bases and J dropped 4; count of bases not matched to a gene: 11. The CDR3 extends over 16 amino acids. Germline-derived CDR1 and CDR2 are MNHNY and SVGAGI (reference sequence). The CDR3 DNA sequence: TGTGCCAGCAGTAATCCAGGGGGCAATCTGGCAGATACGCAGTATTTT. It yields the protein CASSNPGGNLADTQYF.

This clone was observed a single time. The J gene is TRBJ2-2, the V gene TRBV7-9, with 8 nucleotides matching TRBD1. Germline V gene lookup returns CDR1 SEHNR and CDR2 FQNEAQ (reference sequence). The CDR3 is 16 amino acids. V shed 5 bases and J 2 bases; nucleotides not matched to a gene: 7. CDR3 loop: CASSTAGGPNTGELFF. DNA for the CDR3: TGTGCCAGCAGCACAGCAGGGGGCCCTAACACCGGGGAGCTGTTTTTT.

V gene TRBV29-1 combines with J gene TRBJ2-7, with a tentative D call TRBD2 (6 bases). Germline V gene sequence: CDR1 SQVTM, CDR2 ANQGSEA. V shed 4 bases and J shed 0 bases, with 13 bases lying between them. This CDR3 region has 14 residues. This CDR3 reads CSVVVKAGSYEQYF. CDR3 coding DNA: TGCAGCGTTGTAGTAAAAGCGGGCTCCTACGAGCAGTACTTC.

The gene calls are TRBV14 and TRBJ2-2; D is unresolved. Germline CDR1 reads SGHDN; CDR2 reads FVKESK. Between the trimmed V and J ends, which lost 6 bases and 5 bases, there was a span of 10 bases. CDR3 length: 13 amino acids. The CDR3 coding sequence is TGTGCCAGCAGAAATATACAAACCGGGGAGCTGTTTTTT. This codes for CASRNIQTGELFF.

The chain carries TRBV30 and TRBJ2-7; 10 positions agree with TRBD2. Unmatched junction bases numbered 5, after V lost 3 bases and J lost 0 bases. The CDR3 consists of 15 residues. Germline V gene lookup returns CDR1 GTSNPN and CDR2 SVGIG (reference sequence). The CDR3 loop reads CAWRYSGGSSYEQYF. The CDR3 DNA sequence: TGTGCCTGGAGATATAGCGGGGGGAGCTCCTACGAGCAGTACTTC. The full variable domain, in which reference TRBV30 and TRBJ2-7 provide the parts outside the CDR3, is SQTIHQWPATLVQPVGSPLSLECTVEGTSNPNLYWYRQAAGRGLQLLFYSVGIGQISSEVPQNLSASRPQDRQFILSSKKLLLSDSGFYLCAWRYSGGSSYEQYFGPGTRLTVT.

The chain is built from TRBV28 and TRBJ1-1; unclear D gene. CDR1 is MDHEN, CDR2 SYDVKM, per germline. The V end lost 5 bases, the J end lost 0 bases, and 13 bases lay between the germline ends. The CDR3 runs 15 residues. The CDR3 nucleotides read TGTGCCAGCAGTCCTCCCCCGGTCATGAACACTGAAGCTTTCTTT. It translates to CASSPPPVMNTEAFF.

The rearrangement uses TRBV7-9 and TRBJ2-1; 10 bases align to TRBD2. The CDR3 totals 17 residues. V lost 0 bases and J lost 2; bases outside the gene matches: 4. Germline-derived CDR1 and CDR2 are SEHNR and FQNEAQ (reference sequence). The CDR3 coding sequence is TGTGCCAGCAGCTTAGCCGTCGGGACTAGCGCCTACAATGAGCAGTTCTTC. Translating gives CASSLAVGTSAYNEQFF.

The chain is built from TRBV28 and TRBJ2-1; 11 positions agree with TRBD2. Germline V gives CDR1 MDHEN, CDR2 SYDVKM. The CDR3 contains 20 residues. J lost 11 bases, V lost 1 base, and 22 bases had no gene match. The CDR3 nucleotides are TGTGCCAGCAGTTTATACCCCTCCCTTAGCGGGGGGGCCGACGCGTTTAAGCAGTTCTTC. Translating gives CASSLYPSLSGGADAFKQFF.

The CDR3 DNA sequence: TGCGCCAGCAGTGTCAACACAAGGGACAGAGACTATGGCTACACCTTC. Its translation: CASSVNTRDRDYGYTF. The J gene is TRBJ1-2, the V gene TRBV5-1; 7 nucleotides agree with TRBD1. Unmatched junction bases numbered 13, after V lost 5 bases and J lost 3 bases. CDR3 length: 16 residues. Germline CDR1 and CDR2: SGHRS and YFSETQ.

This clone appeared once. V is TRBV11-3 and J is TRBJ1-1; D is uncertain. Trimming took off 5 bases at V and 0 bases at J, with 16 bases between the two ends. Germline CDR1 reads SGHNT; CDR2 reads YENEEA. The CDR3 is 16 amino acids. Written as DNA, the CDR3 is TGTGCCAGCAGCCGGAGCCTCCCTAATTTGAACACTGAAGCTTTCTTT. It translates to CASSRSLPNLNTEAFF.

V gene TRBV4-1 combines with J gene TRBJ2-5; the D gene is possibly TRBD1 (5 bases). The CDR3 runs to 16 residues. Per the germline V gene, CDR1 is MGHRA and CDR2 is YSYEKL. The V end was cut by 0 bases, the J end by 5 bases, with 16 bases between. The CDR3 protein is CASSQEWQGIEETQYF. CDR3 nucleotides: TGCGCCAGCAGCCAAGAATGGCAGGGTATTGAGGAGACCCAGTACTTC.

Comments on this clone: The junction and the germline gene differ at one end; a read error may be behind it. This chain links TRBV7-9 with TRBJ1-1; D is ambiguous. The germline V gene encodes CDR1 SEHNR and CDR2 FQNEAQ (reference sequence). This CDR3 region has 11 residues. CDR3 region: CSSSPGTEAFF. CDR3 coding DNA: TGTTCCAGCAGCCCAGGCACTGAAGCTTTCTTT.

V and J are TRBV28 and TRBJ1-4, with D possibly TRBD1 on 5 matching bases. This CDR3 has 12 residues. Germline V gene sequence: CDR1 MDHEN, CDR2 SYDVKM. V lost 2 bases and J 7 bases, leaving 5 bases between the germline ends. In DNA form, the CDR3 reads TGTGCCAGCAGTTTACAGGGTGAAAAACTGTTTTTT. Its translation: CASSLQGEKLFF.

The rearrangement links TRBV30 to TRBJ1-1, with D perhaps matching TRBD1 (5 bases). The CDR3 covers 14 residues. CDR1 and CDR2 from the germline V gene are GTSNPN and SVGIG (reference sequence). Trimming took off 3 bases at V and 0 bases at J, with 11 bases between the two ends. The CDR3 sequence is CAWRPGVLNTEAFF. The CDR3 nucleotides are TGTGCCTGGAGACCGGGGGTTTTGAACACTGAAGCTTTCTTT.

The chain combines TRBV7-2 with TRBJ2-3; D is possibly TRBD2 (5 bases). CDR3 length: 15 residues. V lost 2 bases, J lost 6 bases, and 15 bases lay in between. Per the germline V gene, CDR1 is SGHTA and CDR2 is FQGNSA. CDR3 protein: CASSLIGGALDTQYF. Here the CDR3 DNA reads TGTGCCAGCAGCTTAATCGGAGGTGCGCTGGATACGCAGTATTTT.

This clone was seen only once. This chain uses TRBV4-1 with TRBJ2-1; perhaps TRBD1 as D (5 bases). Trimming cost V 1 base and J 5 bases, with 18 bases left between them. The length of the CDR3 is 17 residues. CDR1 is MGHRA, CDR2 YSYEKL, per germline. The CDR3 nucleotides are TGCGCCAGCAGCCAAGGTTACCCATACAAGGGGCACAATGAGCAGTTCTTC. Amino acids: CASSQGYPYKGHNEQFF.

This chain joins TRBV11-2 and TRBJ2-7; a weak D match, TRBD1 (6 bases). Germline loops: CDR1 SGHAT, CDR2 FQNNGV. CDR3 length: 15 residues. The V end lost 1 base, the J end lost 0 bases, and 10 bases lay between the germline ends. The CDR3, as DNA: TGTGCCAGCAGCTTAGTTAGGGGGAGCTCCTACGAGCAGTACTTC. Translating it yields CASSLVRGSSYEQYF.

V usage is TRBV5-1 and J usage is TRBJ2-7, with D possibly matching TRBD2 (5 bases). This CDR3 is built from 13 residues. The germline V and J ends were trimmed by 1 base and 5 bases, with 10 bases remaining between them. Germline loops: CDR1 SGHRS, CDR2 YFSETQ. CDR3 amino acids: CASSLFRENEQYF. DNA of the CDR3: TGCGCCAGCAGCTTGTTCCGGGAAAACGAGCAGTACTTC.

The CDR3 reads CASSQAHVGTGYYTDTQYF. CDR3 bases: TGCGCCAGCAGCCAAGCCCACGTCGGGACAGGGTATTACACAGATACGCAGTATTTT. The V and J genes are TRBV4-3 and TRBJ2-3, with TRBD1 matching 9 bases. After removal of 1 base from V and 2 bases from J, the junction contained 13 bases not matched to a gene. Germline CDR1 is LGHNA and CDR2 is YSLEER. This CDR3 contains 19 residues.

The table lists this clone with a few counts. V and J are TRBV5-1 and TRBJ1-3, with 9 bases lining up with TRBD1. CDR3 size: 17 residues. Germline-derived CDR1 and CDR2 are SGHRS and YFSETQ. The trim removed 0 bases at V and 0 bases at J, leaving 4 bases unmatched. The CDR3 here is CASSLDGTGNSGNTIYF. Written as DNA, the CDR3 is TGCGCCAGCAGCTTGGACGGGACAGGGAACTCTGGAAACACCATATATTTT.

The chain uses TRBV5-1 and TRBJ2-1, with 14 bases identical to TRBD2. This CDR3 contains 17 residues. The V and J ends lost 0 bases and 4 bases, in that order; junction bases with no gene match: 3. CDR1 is SGHRS and CDR2 is YFSETQ in the germline V gene. The chain's CDR3 is CASSLGGTSGSYNEQFF. The CDR3 coding sequence is TGCGCCAGCAGCTTGGGCGGGACTAGCGGGAGTTACAATGAGCAGTTCTTC.

This chain connects TRBV5-4 to TRBJ2-5; 10 bases match TRBD1. CDR1 and CDR2 (germline): SGHNT, YYREEE (reference sequence). Trimming took 7 bases from V and 5 from J; bases not matched to a gene: 2. The CDR3 is 12 amino acids. The CDR3 here is CASGQGGETQYF. For the CDR3, the DNA is TGTGCCAGCGGACAGGGGGGGGAGACCCAGTACTTC.

This rearrangement joins TRBV29-1 to TRBJ2-7; TRBD1 matches 11 bases. Germline loops: CDR1 SQVTM, CDR2 ANQGSEA. V shed 3 bases and J 3 bases; nucleotides not matched to a gene: 4. The CDR3 length is 14 residues. The CDR3 region has the DNA TGCAGCGTTGACTCCGGGACAGGGGGCTACGAGCAGTACTTC. Translation: CSVDSGTGGYEQYF.

The genes are TRBV6-1 and TRBJ2-1; TRBD2 matches 10 bases. Germline V gene lookup returns CDR1 MNHNS and CDR2 SASEGT. V was pared by 11 bases and J by 7 bases, with 11 bases of the junction left unmatched. The CDR3 is 14 residues long. The CDR3 region has the DNA TGTGCCCCTGGTGGAGCGGGAGGGAGGAATGAGCAGTTCTTC. This codes for CAPGGAGGRNEQFF.

The rearrangement links TRBV10-3 to TRBJ1-6; 11 positions match TRBD1. CDR3 length: 16 residues. Germline V CDR1 and CDR2: ENHRY, SYGVKD. The V segment lost 4 bases and the J segment 8 bases; nucleotides outside the gene matches: 7. The DNA of the CDR3 is TGTGCCATCAGTGCATATCCGGGACAGGGGGATTCACCCCTCCACTTT. Encoded protein: CAISAYPGQGDSPLHF.